A single sample gave rise to the 7 T cell receptor beta chains below, sequenced in a study of cytomegalovirus exposure and HLA in healthy donors. Researchers ran the PCR with 60 Vbeta and 13 Jbeta primers. The repertoire was sequenced with immunoSEQ multiplex PCR; TCRdb's copy has only in-frame clones and lacks some. The sample shows about 92,000 clones, about 84% of them seen only once. Sample: PBMCs. The receptors here all came from a girl aged 2 to 10 in good health and CMV-seropositive.

The chain joins TRBV6-1 to TRBJ2-5; 10 bases match TRBD1. Germline loops: CDR1 MNHNS, CDR2 SASEGT. The CDR3 extends over 15 amino acids. The V segment lost 2 bases and the J segment 5 bases; nucleotides outside the gene matches: 5. This chain's CDR3 is CASSEWSGQGETQYF. CDR3 nucleotides: TGTGCCAGCAGTGAATGGTCGGGACAGGGGGAGACCCAGTACTTC.

This clone has a single count. The genes are TRBV6-1 and TRBJ2-3, with D unresolved. V lost 7 bases, J lost 4 bases, and 15 bases lay in between. Germline assignment: CDR1 MNHNS and CDR2 SASEGT. The CDR3 extends over 14 amino acids. CDR3 in DNA: TGTGCCAGCAAATACGTAGAAGTGGCAGATACGCAGTATTTT. Its translation is CASKYVEVADTQYF.

The chain uses TRBV30 and TRBJ1-3, with 9 bases aligning to TRBD1. Trimming took 2 bases from V and 4 from J; bases not matched to a gene: 6. The length of the CDR3 is 15 residues. Germline V lookup: CDR1 GTSNPN, CDR2 SVGIG (reference sequence). Here the CDR3 DNA reads TGTGCCTGGAGTCCACAGGGGGCGCGGGGAAACACCATATATTTT. Translated, it gives CAWSPQGARGNTIYF.

This chain uses TRBV6-5 with TRBJ2-5, with 9 bases identical to TRBD2. The germline V gene encodes CDR1 MNHEY and CDR2 SVGAGI. The trim removed 6 bases at V and 4 bases at J, leaving 9 bases unmatched. There are 15 residues in the CDR3. The CDR3 region is CASSGGGRAGETQYF. CDR3 sequence (DNA): TGTGCCAGCAGCGGTGGCGGGAGGGCCGGAGAGACCCAGTACTTC.

This clone was counted only a few times. The chain couples TRBV6-5 to TRBJ2-5; TRBD1 aligns across 9 bases. Germline CDR1 reads MNHEY; CDR2 reads SVGAGI. With V trimmed by 4 bases and J by 3 bases, 6 bases remained unmatched. The length of the CDR3 is 15 residues. CDR3 protein: CASSSRDRAKETQYF. CDR3 coding DNA: TGTGCCAGCAGTTCCCGGGACAGGGCTAAAGAGACCCAGTACTTC.

The J gene is TRBJ2-4, the V gene TRBV7-2, with TRBD2 matching 14 bases. The CDR3 covers 18 residues. Germline lookup yields CDR1 SGHTA and CDR2 FQGNSA. Losses at the gene ends were 5 bases for V and 1 base for J; bases not matched to a gene: 7. CDR3 residues: CASSLGTSGSGAKNIQYF. The DNA of the CDR3 is TGTGCCAGCAGCCTCGGGACTAGCGGGAGTGGGGCCAAAAACATTCAGTACTTC.

The sample holds one count of this clone. The V and J genes are TRBV19 and TRBJ1-1; D gene ambiguous. Trimming left V 10 bases short and J 6 bases short, with 12 bases between. Germline loops: CDR1 LNHDA, CDR2 SQIVND (reference sequence). The CDR3 is made up of 11 amino acids. CDR3 nucleotides: TGTGCCACCGCGAGTCTCGCTGAAGCTTTCTTT. This translates into CATASLAEAFF.